Listed below are T cell receptor beta chains from one sample, sequenced in a study of T cell responses to AZD1222 COVID-19 vaccine. Sequencing was performed with immunoSEQ multiplex PCR; in TCRdb, only in-frame clones are kept and a portion is missing. The sample includes 150,000 to 200,000 clones, 87% of them seen just once. This specimen consisted of peripheral blood, obtained on day 0 of AZD1222 vaccination. The receptors shown here come from an adult in good health. Both conserved end residues are part of each CDR3. A D gene is named only where the DNA matches it firmly. Clone size, where shown, is once, few, many, or a class for clones that have expanded.

D gene	V gene	clone size	J gene	CDR3 protein	CDR3 DNA
NA	TRBV5-4	once	TRBJ2-7	CASSLGGGGTYGSYEQYF	TGTGCCAGCAGCTTGGGGGGCGGCGGGACGTACGGCTCCTACGAGCAGTACTTC
NA	TRBV21-1	NA	TRBJ2-3	CASSNRDCGTDTQYF	TGTGCCAGCAGCAACCGGGACTGTGGCACAGATACGCAGTATTTT
NA	TRBV2	NA	TRBJ1-1	CASSYSANTEAFF	TGTGCCAGCAGTTACTCGGCGAACACTGAAGCTTTCTTT
NA	TRBV6-5	NA	TRBJ1-1	CASRPGNTEAFF	TGTGCCAGCAGACCAGGGAACACTGAAGCTTTCTTT
TRBD2	TRBV3-1/TRBV3-2	once	TRBJ2-3	CASSQVVAGAISTDTQYF	TGTGCCAGCAGCCAAGTCGTAGCGGGGGCAATCAGCACAGATACGCAGTATTTT
NA	TRBV11-2	NA	TRBJ2-3	CASSFRGDTQYF	TGTGCCAGCAGCTTCAGGGGAGATACGCAGTATTTT
NA	TRBV18	NA	TRBJ2-7	CASSPPGHYEQYF	TGTGCCAGCTCACCGCCAGGCCACTACGAGCAGTACTTC
NA	TRBV18	NA	TRBJ2-7	CASSPKGGKPYEQYF	TGTGCCAGCTCACCAAAGGGGGGGAAACCTTACGAGCAGTACTTC
TRBD1	TRBV18	NA	TRBJ1-2	CASSPRRQGSGYTF	TGTGCCAGCTCACCCCGCCGACAGGGGTCTGGCTACACCTTC
NA	TRBV12-2	NA	TRBJ1-3	CASRLAVDRECGNTIYF	TGTGCAAGTCGCTTAGCTGTCGACAGGGAGTGTGGAAACACCATATATTTT
NA	TRBV12-3/TRBV12-4	many	TRBJ1-1	CASSLAREAFF	TGTGCCAGCAGTTTAGCGCGTGAAGCTTTCTTT
NA	TRBV5-1	NA	TRBJ2-3	CASSLEGSTDTQYF	TGCGCCAGCAGCTTGGAGGGGAGCACAGATACGCAGTATTTT